This TCR beta chain came from a study of blood T cell repertoires in COVID-19 (dated by TCRdb to the early 2020s). The study in broad terms: Samples covering the acute and convalescent phases of COVID-19 were provided by collaborators in the United States, Italy and Spain. The prospective study material was composed of cDNA or gDNA derived from T cells, B-cell-depleted T cells, or PBMCs. Deeply sampled blood TCRbeta repertoires from subjects exposed to, actively infected with, or recovered from COVID-19 were included in the dataset. The repertoires were made available in a free public database intended to serve as a resource for research on the immune response to SARS-CoV-2. The samples were drawn from the first 160 participants of the ongoing ImmuneRACE study and from over 950 subjects provided by 6 global collaborators. Nearly every sample came with metadata listing a de-identified subject ID, COVID-19 status, age in years and sex. Where HLA class I and class II types were available, the types were taken from metadata supplied by the sample provider, not from assay-based typing.

What the study reported, not specific to this receptor: The quantity of clinical and demographic metadata differed by source and by participant and was supplied without curation.

In the case of this clone: No cognate antigen has been identified for it. No base quality information exists; no much larger clone differs at one position.

The collaborating institutions used their own protocols to collect whole blood in K2EDTA tubes. For TCRbeta analysis, collaborators shipped samples in one of three forms: frozen whole blood, isolated PBMCs, or DNA extracted from either of those sample types. TCRbeta CDR3 regions were amplified from genomic DNA by means of the immunoSEQ Assay, a bias-controlled multiplex PCR. Turning to the authors' computational methods: Within the assay, amplification of reference gene primers was used to estimate how many nucleated cells each sample contained. To quantify the absolute abundance of each unique TCRbeta CDR3 rearrangement, sequence reads were collapsed and filtered. For each sample, productive Simpson clonality was calculated as the square root of Simpson's diversity index across productive rearrangements. TCRdb mirrors the immuneACCESS table, restricted to in-frame sequences. Some clones are absent from its copies; in checked studies, under half trace to an unresolved V gene, and the reason for the others is unknown. V, J and clone size derive from that table, while D and trimming were established from the DNA sequence. For this sample the table gives over 150,000 clones, of which approximately 84% were detected only once. Around 6.8% of the sample is held by the ten biggest clonotypes.

Trimming takes 1 base from V and 5 bases from J, and the germline ends sit 16 bases apart. The CDR3 contains 15 residues, cysteine and phenylalanine counted. Just the 45-base CDR3 DNA is kept, in frame starting at base 1. The germline V gene encodes CDR1 SGHDT and CDR2 YYEEEE. Recombination joined TRBV5-6 with TRBJ2-7; no D segment can be confidently identified. The sequencing input was peripheral blood. This TCR derives from a human donor in a cohort sampled during active COVID-19. The CDR3 sequence is CASSLTTVGVNEQYF. The DNA sequence reads TGTGCCAGCAGCTTGACTACGGTGGGTGTCAACGAGCAGTACTTC. With the portions outside the CDR3 filled from the reference TRBV5-6 and TRBJ2-7 genes, the complete variable region becomes DAGVTQSPTHLIKTRGQQVTLRCSPKSGHDTVSWYQQALGQGPQFIFQYYEEEERQRGNFPDRFSGHQFPNYSSELNVNALLLGDSALYLCASSLTTVGVNEQYFGPGTRLTVT.